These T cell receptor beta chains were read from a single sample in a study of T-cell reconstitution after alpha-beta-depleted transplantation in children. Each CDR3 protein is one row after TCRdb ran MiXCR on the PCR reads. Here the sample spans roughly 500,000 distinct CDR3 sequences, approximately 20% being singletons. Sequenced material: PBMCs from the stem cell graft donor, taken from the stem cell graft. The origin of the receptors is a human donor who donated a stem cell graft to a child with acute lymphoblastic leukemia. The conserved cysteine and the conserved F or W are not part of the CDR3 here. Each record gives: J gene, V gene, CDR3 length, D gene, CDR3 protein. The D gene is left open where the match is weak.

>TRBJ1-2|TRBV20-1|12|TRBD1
SASGTGNYYGYT
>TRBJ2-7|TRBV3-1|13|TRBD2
ASSQGFTSAYEQY
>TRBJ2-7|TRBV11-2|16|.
ASSPIHRRRGSTYEQY
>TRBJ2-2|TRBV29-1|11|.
SVVLLHTGELF
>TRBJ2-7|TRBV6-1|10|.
ASEYGSHEQY
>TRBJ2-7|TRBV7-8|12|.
ASSARTGDWEQY
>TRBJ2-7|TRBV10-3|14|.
AISEGWGEKTYEQY
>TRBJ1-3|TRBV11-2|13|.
ASSLAVPAEDTIY
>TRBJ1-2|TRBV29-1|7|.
SVDTGYT
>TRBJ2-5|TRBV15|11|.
ATSRDIFETQY
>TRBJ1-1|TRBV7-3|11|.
ASSSQGLTEAF
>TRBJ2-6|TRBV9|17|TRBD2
ASCLLAGGPNGGANVLT
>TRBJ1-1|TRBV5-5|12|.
ASSLTAEPVEAF
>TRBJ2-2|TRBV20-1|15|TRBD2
SARDGEGPENTGELF
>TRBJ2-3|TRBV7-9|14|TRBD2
ASSKTSGSLTDTQY
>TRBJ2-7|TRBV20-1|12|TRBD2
SARLAGGTYEQY
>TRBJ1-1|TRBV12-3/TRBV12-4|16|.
ASSLRGRGINMNTEAF
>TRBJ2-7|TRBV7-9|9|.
ASSLAGLSS
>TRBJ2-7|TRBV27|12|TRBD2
ASSFIAGGYEQY
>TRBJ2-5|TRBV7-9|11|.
ASSGLGQETQY
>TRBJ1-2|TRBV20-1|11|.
SASGGCCYGYT
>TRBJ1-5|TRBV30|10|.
AWSVLSQPQH
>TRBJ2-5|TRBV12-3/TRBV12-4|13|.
ASRTSGALGETQY
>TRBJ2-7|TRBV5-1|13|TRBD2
ASSLKLAASSEQY
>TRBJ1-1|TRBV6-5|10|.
ASSSTRTEAF
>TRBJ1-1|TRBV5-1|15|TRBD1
ASSSLIGGARNTEAF
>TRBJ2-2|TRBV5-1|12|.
ASSLVLNTGELF
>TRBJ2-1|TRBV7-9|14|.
ASSLVWDLAYNEQF
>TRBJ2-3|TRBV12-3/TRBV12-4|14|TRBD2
ASSSSTSGRRDTQY
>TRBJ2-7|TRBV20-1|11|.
SASSRGSYEQY
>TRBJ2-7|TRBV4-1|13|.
ASSPTGTSSYEQY
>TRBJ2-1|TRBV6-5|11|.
ASSFLGGNEQF
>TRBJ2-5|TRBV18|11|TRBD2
ASHGTKQETQY
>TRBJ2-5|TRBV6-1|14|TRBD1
ASSPGTGPPQETQY
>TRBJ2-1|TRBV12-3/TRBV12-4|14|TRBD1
ASSPWTGQVGGEQF
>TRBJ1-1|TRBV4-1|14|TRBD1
ASSHPGTGGGTEAF
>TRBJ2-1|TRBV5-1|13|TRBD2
ASSSSSGRYNEQF
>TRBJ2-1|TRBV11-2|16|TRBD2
ASRLGLAAISSYNEQF